Below, one T cell receptor (beta chain) is given with its context. The entry originates in a study of blood T cell repertoires in COVID-19. For the study at large: There were acute and convalescent COVID-19 samples, and they came from the United States, Italy and Spain. From T cells, B-cell-depleted T cells, or PBMCs came the material, which was cDNA or gDNA.

The CDR3 length is 13 residues. Germline values: CDR1 MGHDK, CDR2 SYGVNS. V shed 7 bases, J shed 8 bases, and the junction held 7 bases outside the gene matches. In the source study's methods: From reference gene primer amplification, estimates of nucleated cell counts were derived. Using immunoSEQ multiplex PCR, the repertoire was profiled, and TCRdb retains in-frame clones only, with some absent. Clone size and the V and J calls come from that table; the DNA yielded D and trimming. The sample lists about 220,000 clones, 86% occurring once. Patients of the Seattle cohort, enrolled during active infection, were followed longitudinally.

The sequencing input was peripheral blood. The J gene is TRBJ1-3, the V gene TRBV25-1; 8 positions match TRBD1. The TCR was taken from a woman aged 50 to 65 with COVID-19, enrolled during active disease. The CDR3 coding sequence is TGTGCCAGCACCCGGACAGGGCGGGACACCATATATTTT. It is translated as CASTRTGRDTIYF.